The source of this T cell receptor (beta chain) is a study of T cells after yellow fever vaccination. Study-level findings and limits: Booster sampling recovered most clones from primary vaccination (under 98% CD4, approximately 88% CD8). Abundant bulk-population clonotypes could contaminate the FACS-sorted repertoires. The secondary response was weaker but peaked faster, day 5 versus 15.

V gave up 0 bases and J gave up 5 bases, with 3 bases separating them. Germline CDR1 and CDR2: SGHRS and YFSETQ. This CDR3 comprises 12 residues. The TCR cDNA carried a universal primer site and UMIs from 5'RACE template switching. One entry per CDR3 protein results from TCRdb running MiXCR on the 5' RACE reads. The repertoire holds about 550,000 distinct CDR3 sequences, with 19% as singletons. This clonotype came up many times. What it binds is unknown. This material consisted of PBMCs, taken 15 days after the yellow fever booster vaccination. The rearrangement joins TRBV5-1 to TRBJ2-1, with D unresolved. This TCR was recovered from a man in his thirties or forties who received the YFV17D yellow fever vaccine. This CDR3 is CASSLVHNEQFF. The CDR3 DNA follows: TGCGCCAGCAGCTTGGTTCACAATGAGCAGTTCTTC. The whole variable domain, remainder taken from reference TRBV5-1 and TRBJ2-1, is KAGVTQTPRYLIKTRGQQVTLSCSPISGHRSVSWYQQTPGQGLQFLFEYFSETQRNKGNFPGRFSGRQFSNSRSEMNVSTLELGDSALYLCASSLVHNEQFFGPGTRLTVL.